This T cell receptor beta chain was captured in a study of blood T cell repertoires in COVID-19 (dated by TCRdb to 2018 to 2021). Context from the whole study: The collaborator samples originated in the United States, Italy and Spain and spanned the acute and convalescent phases of COVID-19. Deeply sampled blood TCRbeta repertoires from subjects exposed to, actively infected with, or recovered from COVID-19 were included in the dataset. Samples came from the ongoing ImmuneRACE study (first 160 participants) plus 1,254 subjects from 6 global collaborators. The material from the prospective study consisted of cDNA or gDNA derived from T cells, B-cell-depleted T cells, or PBMCs. Where HLA class I and class II types were available, the types were taken from metadata supplied by the sample provider, not from assay-based typing. A freely available public database, intended as a resource for researchers studying the immune response to SARS-CoV-2, is where the repertoires were released. The sample metadata nearly always contained a de-identified subject ID, COVID-19 status, age in years and sex. Broad study findings and their caveats: The amount of clinical and demographic metadata varied by source and participant and was provided uncurated.

Collaborating institutions collected whole blood in K2EDTA tubes following their own protocols. For TCRbeta analysis, collaborators shipped samples in one of three forms: frozen whole blood, isolated PBMCs, or DNA extracted from either of those sample types. V is pruned by 0 bases and J by 7 bases, leaving 5 bases of the junction without a gene match. According to the germline V gene, CDR1 reads SGHTA and CDR2 reads FQGNSA. The CDR3 contains 16 residues, cysteine and phenylalanine counted. CDR3 DNA is the only sequence kept; it has 48 bases, read in frame from the first base. TCRbeta CDR3 regions were amplified from genomic DNA by means of the immunoSEQ Assay, a bias-controlled multiplex PCR. The study's own analysis went as follows. The number of nucleated cells in each sample was estimated from the amplification of reference gene primers within the assay. To quantify the absolute abundance of each unique TCRbeta CDR3 rearrangement, sequence reads were collapsed and filtered. Productive Simpson clonality was computed per sample as the square root of Simpson's diversity index over productive rearrangements. Here the immuneACCESS table is served through TCRdb, limited to in-frame sequences with V and J called. Missing clones are a known gap in these copies; in checked studies unresolved V genes cover under half, and the rest lacks a known reason. The D gene and trimming were derived from the DNA, and the V and J assignments and clone size from that table. The sample has 100,000 to 150,000 clones on record, 75% to 90% of them singletons. The top ten clones comprise 15% to 20% of the sample.

Comments on this clone: Its antigen specificity is not known. No base quality values were provided; no much bigger clone lies one nucleotide off.

The sequence was obtained from a man aged 50-59 years with active or convalescent COVID-19. Sequenced sample: peripheral blood. The V gene is TRBV7-2 and the J gene is TRBJ2-1; 11 bases in the middle match TRBD2. CDR3 sequence: CASSLAMGLAANEQFF. The DNA is as follows: TGTGCCAGCAGCTTAGCGATGGGACTAGCGGCAAATGAGCAGTTCTTC.